A selection of T cell receptor beta chains follows, all from one sample in a study of long-term antiretroviral therapy in people with HIV. The repertoire was sequenced with immunoSEQ multiplex PCR; TCRdb's copy has only in-frame clones and lacks some. The data show about 31,000 clones, 80% to 90% seen once. Specimen: unsorted PBMCs, collected 0.8 years before starting antiretroviral therapy. All receptors come from a man aged 18 to 30 with HIV. CDR3s include the opening cysteine and the closing phenylalanine or tryptophan. Fields, in order: D gene, J gene, clone size, V gene, CDR3 protein, CDR3 DNA. The D gene is left open where the match is weak. Clone sizes are given selectively: once, few, many, or a class where the clone is expanded.

D: TRBD1; J: TRBJ1-1; size: NA; V: TRBV7-2; CDR3: CASSRQGSHTEAFF; DNA: TGTGCCAGCAGTAGACAGGGGTCCCACACTGAAGCTTTCTTT
D: TRBD1; J: TRBJ2-1; size: NA; V: TRBV7-8; CDR3: CASSLGTVNEQFF; DNA: TGTGCCAGCAGCTTGGGGACAGTCAATGAGCAGTTCTTC
D: NA; J: TRBJ2-5; size: few; V: TRBV2; CDR3: CASSDGGGGGETQYF; DNA: TGTGCCAGCAGTGATGGAGGTGGGGGCGGAGAGACCCAGTACTTC
D: NA; J: TRBJ2-7; size: NA; V: TRBV5-1; CDR3: CASSLNRVVSYEQYF; DNA: TGCGCCAGCAGCTTAAACAGGGTAGTATCCTACGAGCAGTACTTC
D: TRBD2; J: TRBJ2-1; size: once; V: TRBV7-7; CDR3: CASSLGGGSPENEQFF; DNA: TGTGCTAGCAGCTTGGGCGGCGGGAGTCCGGAAAATGAGCAGTTCTTC
D: TRBD1; J: TRBJ1-2; size: NA; V: TRBV6-1; CDR3: CASSGQGALGYTF; DNA: TGTGCCAGCAGTGGACAGGGGGCCTTAGGCTACACCTTC
D: NA; J: TRBJ2-7; size: NA; V: TRBV6-5; CDR3: CASSHKTDYEQYF; DNA: TGTGCCAGCAGCCACAAGACGGACTACGAGCAGTACTTC
D: NA; J: TRBJ1-1; size: NA; V: TRBV11-2; CDR3: CASSSPAGRGTEAFF; DNA: TGTGCCAGCAGCTCCCCAGCGGGACGGGGCACTGAAGCTTTCTTT
D: TRBD1; J: TRBJ2-3; size: NA; V: TRBV7-9; CDR3: CASSSGQGGDTQYF; DNA: TGTGCCAGCAGCTCGGGACAGGGGGGGGATACGCAGTATTTT
D: NA; J: TRBJ1-5; size: NA; V: TRBV5-1; CDR3: CASSLDARQPQHF; DNA: TGCGCCAGCAGCTTGGACGCTCGTCAGCCCCAGCATTTT
D: NA; J: TRBJ1-4; size: NA; V: TRBV27; CDR3: CASSLVSGVPEKLFF; DNA: TGTGCCAGCAGTTTAGTATCGGGTGTGCCAGAAAAACTGTTTTTT
D: NA; J: TRBJ2-1; size: NA; V: TRBV7-3; CDR3: CASSLEGGPWDEQFF; DNA: TGTGCCAGCAGCTTAGAGGGAGGCCCATGGGATGAGCAGTTCTTC
D: NA; J: TRBJ1-2; size: NA; V: TRBV6-5; CDR3: CASRTQGNYGYTF; DNA: TGTGCCAGCAGGACCCAGGGAAACTATGGCTACACCTTC
D: NA; J: TRBJ2-1; size: NA; V: TRBV6-1; CDR3: CASSGGWGNEQFF; DNA: TGTGCCAGCAGTGGGGGGTGGGGAAATGAGCAGTTCTTC
D: NA; J: TRBJ1-5; size: NA; V: TRBV19; CDR3: CASSIRGTQLNQPQHF; DNA: TGTGCCAGTAGTATAAGGGGGACACAACTCAATCAGCCCCAGCATTTT
D: TRBD1; J: TRBJ1-1; size: once; V: TRBV10-3; CDR3: CAISGGQGRKGTEAFF; DNA: TGTGCCATCTCAGGGGGACAGGGCAGGAAGGGGACTGAAGCTTTCTTT
D: NA; J: TRBJ2-5; size: NA; V: TRBV5-1; CDR3: CAPARASLGARVAQYF; DNA: TGCGCCCCAGCAAGGGCCTCCCTTGGGGCAAGAGTGGCCCAGTACTTC
D: TRBD2; J: TRBJ2-3; size: NA; V: TRBV29-1; CDR3: CSAAPGLAGGTDTQYF; DNA: TGCAGCGCCGCCCCGGGACTAGCGGGGGGCACAGATACGCAGTATTTT
D: NA; J: TRBJ1-2; size: NA; V: TRBV6-5; CDR3: CASSYSQGGANYGYTF; DNA: TGTGCCAGCAGTTACTCGCAAGGGGGAGCTAACTATGGCTACACCTTC
D: TRBD1; J: TRBJ2-7; size: NA; V: TRBV9; CDR3: CASSAGTGFTYEQYF; DNA: TGTGCCAGCAGCGCAGGGACAGGATTCACCTACGAGCAGTACTTC
D: TRBD1; J: TRBJ2-5; size: NA; V: TRBV27; CDR3: CASSFAFRGLGTQYF; DNA: TGTGCCAGCAGTTTCGCTTTCAGGGGGCTCGGGACCCAGTACTTC
D: NA; J: TRBJ2-5; size: NA; V: TRBV28; CDR3: CASSLQNGETQYF; DNA: TGTGCCAGCAGTTTACAGAATGGGGAGACCCAGTACTTC
D: NA; J: TRBJ2-1; size: NA; V: TRBV30; CDR3: CAWSGSGEQFF; DNA: TGTGCCTGGAGTGGCTCCGGTGAGCAGTTCTTC
D: NA; J: TRBJ1-2; size: NA; V: TRBV13; CDR3: CASSLEGGYGYTF; DNA: TGTGCCAGCAGCCTAGAAGGGGGCTATGGCTACACCTTC
D: TRBD1; J: TRBJ2-1; size: NA; V: TRBV9; CDR3: CASSAGGREQFF; DNA: TGTGCCAGCAGCGCAGGGGGAAGAGAGCAGTTCTTC
D: TRBD2; J: TRBJ2-2; size: NA; V: TRBV19; CDR3: CASTSGKRVGELFF; DNA: TGTGCCAGTACTAGCGGGAAAAGGGTCGGGGAGCTGTTTTTT
D: TRBD1; J: TRBJ1-4; size: NA; V: TRBV13; CDR3: CASSLTGNEKLFF; DNA: TGTGCCAGCAGCTTGACAGGGAATGAAAAACTGTTTTTT
D: NA; J: TRBJ1-1; size: once; V: TRBV10-3; CDR3: CAISSNRNTEAFF; DNA: TGTGCCATCAGTTCCAACAGGAACACTGAAGCTTTCTTT
D: NA; J: TRBJ1-5; size: NA; V: TRBV27; CDR3: CASSTGWSNQPQHF; DNA: TGTGCCAGCAGTACTGGTTGGAGCAATCAGCCCCAGCATTTT
D: TRBD1; J: TRBJ2-7; size: large; V: TRBV19; CDR3: CASSIGARGTYEQYF; DNA: TGTGCCAGTAGTATCGGTGCCAGGGGGACCTACGAGCAGTACTTC
D: TRBD1; J: TRBJ2-1; size: NA; V: TRBV7-9; CDR3: CASSLELGGTGGNEQFF; DNA: TGTGCCAGCAGCTTAGAGTTGGGGGGGACAGGGGGCAATGAGCAGTTCTTC
D: TRBD1; J: TRBJ2-3; size: once; V: TRBV30; CDR3: CAWSRDRTDTQYF; DNA: TGTGCCTGGAGTCGGGACAGAACAGATACGCAGTATTTT
D: TRBD2; J: TRBJ2-3; size: NA; V: TRBV5-6; CDR3: CASSLISGGLDTQYF; DNA: TGTGCCAGCAGCTTGATTAGCGGGGGACTTGATACGCAGTATTTT
D: TRBD2; J: TRBJ2-1; size: few; V: TRBV5-1; CDR3: CASDRLAGTSGEGVCSEQFF; DNA: TGCGCCAGCGACAGATTAGCCGGGACTAGCGGGGAAGGTGTGTGTTCCGAGCAGTTCTTC
D: NA; J: TRBJ1-2; size: NA; V: TRBV6-5; CDR3: CASSYSGRADNYGYTF; DNA: TGTGCCAGCAGTTACTCGGGACGGGCAGATAACTATGGCTACACCTTC
D: TRBD2; J: TRBJ2-7; size: NA; V: TRBV4-1; CDR3: CASSQERGDYEQYF; DNA: TGCGCCAGCAGCCAGGAGCGGGGGGACTACGAGCAGTACTTC
D: TRBD1; J: TRBJ2-5; size: NA; V: TRBV6-4; CDR3: CASSDHHGQGGRETQYF; DNA: TGTGCCAGCAGTGACCACCACGGACAGGGAGGCAGGGAGACCCAGTACTTC
D: NA; J: TRBJ2-1; size: NA; V: TRBV7-2; CDR3: CASSFYPSGSSYEQFF; DNA: TGTGCCAGCAGCTTCTACCCCAGCGGGTCTAGCTATGAGCAGTTCTTC
D: TRBD1; J: TRBJ2-7; size: NA; V: TRBV19; CDR3: CASSPRTGNTDEQYF; DNA: TGTGCCAGTAGTCCGCGGACAGGGAATACGGACGAGCAGTACTTC
D: NA; J: TRBJ2-2; size: NA; V: TRBV2; CDR3: CASQLGGFGELFF; DNA: TGTGCCAGCCAGCTAGGGGGGTTCGGGGAGCTGTTTTTT
D: NA; J: TRBJ2-5; size: NA; V: TRBV7-9; CDR3: CASSGTLGETQYF; DNA: TGTGCCAGCAGTGGGACTTTGGGAGAGACCCAGTACTTC
D: NA; J: TRBJ2-1; size: NA; V: TRBV5-1; CDR3: CASESGNTEQFF; DNA: TGCGCCAGCGAGTCAGGGAACACAGAGCAGTTCTTC
D: TRBD2; J: TRBJ2-3; size: NA; V: TRBV18; CDR3: CASSPGLAGTDTQYF; DNA: TGTGCCAGCTCACCAGGACTAGCGGGGACAGATACGCAGTATTTT
D: NA; J: TRBJ2-1; size: NA; V: TRBV18; CDR3: CASSPRPGVEQFF; DNA: TGTGCCAGCTCACCCCGCCCCGGGGTAGAGCAGTTCTTC
D: TRBD1; J: TRBJ1-1; size: NA; V: TRBV18; CDR3: CASSPGTGRAEAFF; DNA: TGTGCCAGCTCACCGGGGACAGGGCGAGCTGAAGCTTTCTTT
D: NA; J: TRBJ2-6; size: NA; V: TRBV13; CDR3: CASSPGTVGANVLTF; DNA: TGTGCCAGCAGCCCAGGAACCGTCGGGGCCAACGTCCTGACTTTC
D: NA; J: TRBJ1-2; size: once; V: TRBV28; CDR3: CASTRGGYGYTF; DNA: TGTGCCAGCACCCGGGGAGGCTATGGCTACACCTTC
D: TRBD2; J: TRBJ2-2; size: NA; V: TRBV14; CDR3: CASSQGRGGFTGELFF; DNA: TGTGCCAGCAGCCAAGGTCGGGGGGGCTTCACCGGGGAGCTGTTTTTT
D: TRBD1; J: TRBJ2-1; size: NA; V: TRBV18; CDR3: CASSQLDRDEQFF; DNA: TGTGCCAGCTCACAACTAGACAGGGATGAGCAGTTCTTC
D: NA; J: TRBJ2-5; size: NA; V: TRBV29-1; CDR3: CSVVEVRKETQYF; DNA: TGCAGCGTAGTTGAGGTGAGGAAAGAGACCCAGTACTTC
D: TRBD2; J: TRBJ2-1; size: NA; V: TRBV9; CDR3: CASSPWTSASSEQFF; DNA: TGTGCCAGCAGCCCCTGGACTAGCGCGAGCTCTGAGCAGTTCTTC
D: NA; J: TRBJ1-1; size: NA; V: TRBV19; CDR3: CASREGMNTEAFF; DNA: TGTGCCAGTAGGGAGGGTATGAACACTGAAGCTTTCTTT